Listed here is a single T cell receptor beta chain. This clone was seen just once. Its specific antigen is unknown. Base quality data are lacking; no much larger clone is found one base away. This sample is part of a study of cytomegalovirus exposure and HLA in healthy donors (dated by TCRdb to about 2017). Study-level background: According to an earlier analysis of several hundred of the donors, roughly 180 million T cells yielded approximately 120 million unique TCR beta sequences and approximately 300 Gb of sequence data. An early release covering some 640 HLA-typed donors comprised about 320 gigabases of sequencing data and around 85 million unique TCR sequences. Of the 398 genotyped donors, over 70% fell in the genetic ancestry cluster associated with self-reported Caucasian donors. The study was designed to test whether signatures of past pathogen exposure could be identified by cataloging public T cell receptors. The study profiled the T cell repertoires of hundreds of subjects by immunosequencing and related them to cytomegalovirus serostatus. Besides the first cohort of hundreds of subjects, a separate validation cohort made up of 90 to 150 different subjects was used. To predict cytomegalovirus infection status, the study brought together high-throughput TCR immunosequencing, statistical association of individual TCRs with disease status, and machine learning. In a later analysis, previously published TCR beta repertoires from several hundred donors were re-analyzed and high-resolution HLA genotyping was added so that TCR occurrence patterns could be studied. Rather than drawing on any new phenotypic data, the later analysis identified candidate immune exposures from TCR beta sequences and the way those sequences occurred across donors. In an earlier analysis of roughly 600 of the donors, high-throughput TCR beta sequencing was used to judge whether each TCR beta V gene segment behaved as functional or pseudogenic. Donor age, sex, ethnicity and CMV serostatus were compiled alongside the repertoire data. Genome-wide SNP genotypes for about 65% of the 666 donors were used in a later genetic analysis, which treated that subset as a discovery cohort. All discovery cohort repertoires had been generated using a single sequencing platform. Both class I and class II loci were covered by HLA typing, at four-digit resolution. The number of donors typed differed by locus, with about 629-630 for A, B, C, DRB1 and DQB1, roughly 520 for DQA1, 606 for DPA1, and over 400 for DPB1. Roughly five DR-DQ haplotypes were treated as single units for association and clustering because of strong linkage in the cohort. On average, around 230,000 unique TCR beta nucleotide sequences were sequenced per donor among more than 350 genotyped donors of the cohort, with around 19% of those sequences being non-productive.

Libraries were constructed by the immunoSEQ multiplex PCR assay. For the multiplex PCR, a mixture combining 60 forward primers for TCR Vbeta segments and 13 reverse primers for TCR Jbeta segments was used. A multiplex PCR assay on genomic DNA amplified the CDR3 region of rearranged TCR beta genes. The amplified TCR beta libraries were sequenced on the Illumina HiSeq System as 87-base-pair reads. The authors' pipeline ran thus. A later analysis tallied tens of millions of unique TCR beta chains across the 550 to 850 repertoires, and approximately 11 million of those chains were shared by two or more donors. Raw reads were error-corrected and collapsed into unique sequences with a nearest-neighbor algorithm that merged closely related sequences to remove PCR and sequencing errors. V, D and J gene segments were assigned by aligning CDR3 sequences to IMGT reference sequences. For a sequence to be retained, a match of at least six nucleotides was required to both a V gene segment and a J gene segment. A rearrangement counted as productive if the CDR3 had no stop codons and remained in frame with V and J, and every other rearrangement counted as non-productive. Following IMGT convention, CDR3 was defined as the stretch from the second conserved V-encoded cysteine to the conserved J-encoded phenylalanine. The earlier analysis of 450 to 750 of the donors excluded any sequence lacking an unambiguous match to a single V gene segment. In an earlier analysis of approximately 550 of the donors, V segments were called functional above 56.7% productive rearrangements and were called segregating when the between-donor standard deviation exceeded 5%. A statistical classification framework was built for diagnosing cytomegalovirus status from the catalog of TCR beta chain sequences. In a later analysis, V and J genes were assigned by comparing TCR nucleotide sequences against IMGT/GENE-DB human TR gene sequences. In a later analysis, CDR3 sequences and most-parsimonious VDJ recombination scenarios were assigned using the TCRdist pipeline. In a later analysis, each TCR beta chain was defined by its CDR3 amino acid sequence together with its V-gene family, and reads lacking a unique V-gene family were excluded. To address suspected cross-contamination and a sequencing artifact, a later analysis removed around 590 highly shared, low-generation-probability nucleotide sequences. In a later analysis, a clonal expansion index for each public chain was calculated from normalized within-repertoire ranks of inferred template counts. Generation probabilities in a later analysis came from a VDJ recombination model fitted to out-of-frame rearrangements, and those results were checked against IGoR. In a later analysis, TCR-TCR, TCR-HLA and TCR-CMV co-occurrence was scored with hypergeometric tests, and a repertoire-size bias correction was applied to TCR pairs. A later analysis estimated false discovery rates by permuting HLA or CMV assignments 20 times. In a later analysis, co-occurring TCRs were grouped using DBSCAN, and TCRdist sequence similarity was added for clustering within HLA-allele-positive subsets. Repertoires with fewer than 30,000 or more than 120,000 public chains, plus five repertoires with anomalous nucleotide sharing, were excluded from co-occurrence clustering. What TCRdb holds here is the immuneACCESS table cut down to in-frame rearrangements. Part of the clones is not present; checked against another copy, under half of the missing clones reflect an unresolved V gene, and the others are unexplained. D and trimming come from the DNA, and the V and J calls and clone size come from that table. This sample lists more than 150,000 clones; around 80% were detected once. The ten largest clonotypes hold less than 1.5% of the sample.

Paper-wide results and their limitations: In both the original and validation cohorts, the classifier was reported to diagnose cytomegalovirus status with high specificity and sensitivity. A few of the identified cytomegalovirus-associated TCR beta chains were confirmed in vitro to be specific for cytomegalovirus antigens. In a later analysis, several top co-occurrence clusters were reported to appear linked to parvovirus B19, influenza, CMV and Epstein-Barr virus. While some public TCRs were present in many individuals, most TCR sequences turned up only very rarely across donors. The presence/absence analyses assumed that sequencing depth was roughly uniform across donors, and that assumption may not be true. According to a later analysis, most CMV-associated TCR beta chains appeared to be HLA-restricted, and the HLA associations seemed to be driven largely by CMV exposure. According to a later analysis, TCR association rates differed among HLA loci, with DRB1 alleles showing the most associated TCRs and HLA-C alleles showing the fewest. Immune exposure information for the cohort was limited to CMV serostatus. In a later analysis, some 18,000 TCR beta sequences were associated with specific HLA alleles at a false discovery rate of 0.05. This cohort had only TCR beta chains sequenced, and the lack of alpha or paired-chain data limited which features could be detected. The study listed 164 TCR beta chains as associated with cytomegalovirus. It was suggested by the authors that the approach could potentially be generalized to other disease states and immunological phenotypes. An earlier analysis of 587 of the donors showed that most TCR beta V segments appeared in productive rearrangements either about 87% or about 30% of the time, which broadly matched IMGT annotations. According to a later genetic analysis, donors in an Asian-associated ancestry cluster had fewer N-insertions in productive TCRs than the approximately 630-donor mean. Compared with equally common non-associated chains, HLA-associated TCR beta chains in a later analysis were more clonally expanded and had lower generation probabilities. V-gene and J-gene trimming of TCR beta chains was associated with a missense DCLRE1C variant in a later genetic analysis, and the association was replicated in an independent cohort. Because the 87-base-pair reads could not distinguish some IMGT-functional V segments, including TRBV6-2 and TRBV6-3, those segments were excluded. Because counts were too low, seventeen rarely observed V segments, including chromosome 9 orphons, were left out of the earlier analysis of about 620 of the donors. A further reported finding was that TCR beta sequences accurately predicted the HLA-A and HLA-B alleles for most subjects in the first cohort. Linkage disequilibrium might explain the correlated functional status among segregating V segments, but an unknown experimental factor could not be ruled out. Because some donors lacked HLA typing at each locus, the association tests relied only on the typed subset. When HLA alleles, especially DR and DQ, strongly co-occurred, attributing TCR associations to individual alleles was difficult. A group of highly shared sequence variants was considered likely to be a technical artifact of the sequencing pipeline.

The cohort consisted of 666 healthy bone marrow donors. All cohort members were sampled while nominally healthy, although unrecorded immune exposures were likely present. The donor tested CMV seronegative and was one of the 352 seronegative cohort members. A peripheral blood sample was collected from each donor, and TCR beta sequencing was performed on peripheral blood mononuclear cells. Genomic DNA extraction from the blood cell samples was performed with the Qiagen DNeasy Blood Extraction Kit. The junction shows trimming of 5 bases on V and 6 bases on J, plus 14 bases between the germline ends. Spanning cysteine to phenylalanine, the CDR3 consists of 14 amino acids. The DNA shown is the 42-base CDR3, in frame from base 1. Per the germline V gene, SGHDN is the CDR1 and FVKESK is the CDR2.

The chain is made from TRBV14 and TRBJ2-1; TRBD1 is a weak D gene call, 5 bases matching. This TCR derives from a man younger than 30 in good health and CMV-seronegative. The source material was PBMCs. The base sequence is TGTGCCAGCAGCACAACACAGGTATTCAATGAGCAGTTCTTC. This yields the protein CASSTTQVFNEQFF.